This T cell receptor (beta chain) was retrieved from a study of cytomegalovirus exposure and HLA in healthy donors (dated by TCRdb to 2015 to 2018). Broadly, across the study: According to an earlier analysis of around 600 of the donors, about 190 million T cells yielded 117 million unique TCR beta sequences and 276 Gb of sequence data. An early release that covered about 600 HLA-typed donors contained about 300 gigabases of sequencing data and 65 million to 100 million unique TCR sequences. Among the approximately 430 genotyped donors, 81% belonged to the genetic ancestry cluster associated with self-reported Caucasian donors. The study was designed to test whether signatures of past pathogen exposure could be identified by cataloging public T cell receptors. The T cell repertoires of 666 subjects were profiled by immunosequencing and related to cytomegalovirus serostatus. A separate validation cohort of 100 to 150 different subjects was used in addition to the roughly 700-subject first cohort. To predict cytomegalovirus infection status, the study combined high-throughput TCR immunosequencing, statistical association of individual TCRs with disease status, and machine learning. A later analysis re-examined previously published TCR beta repertoires from hundreds of donors and added high-resolution HLA genotyping to investigate patterns of TCR occurrence. Rather than using new phenotypic data, the later analysis identified candidate immune exposures from TCR beta sequences and from how often those sequences occurred across donors. An earlier analysis of 587 of the donors applied high-throughput TCR beta sequencing to assess whether each TCR beta V gene segment acted as functional or pseudogenic. Donor age, sex, ethnicity and CMV serostatus were compiled together with the repertoire data. A later genetic analysis used genome-wide SNP genotypes for about three fifths of the 666 donors, treating that subset as a discovery cohort. All discovery cohort repertoires had been generated using a single sequencing platform. HLA typing included class I and class II loci at four-digit resolution. The number of donors typed differed by locus, with about 629-630 for A, B, C, DRB1 and DQB1, around 560 for DQA1, 600 to 610 for DPA1, and some 440 for DPB1. Four to six DR-DQ haplotypes were handled as single units for association and clustering, since linkage in the cohort was strong. Among several hundred genotyped donors of the cohort, an average of around 240,000 unique TCR beta nucleotide sequences was sequenced per donor, of which 15% to 20% were non-productive.

Receptors were amplified or captured by the immunoSEQ multiplex PCR assay. For the multiplex PCR, a mixture combining 60 forward primers for TCR Vbeta segments and 13 reverse primers for TCR Jbeta segments was used. A multiplex PCR assay on genomic DNA amplified the CDR3 region of rearranged TCR beta genes. The amplified TCR beta libraries were sequenced on the Illumina HiSeq System as 87-base-pair reads. As for the authors' bioinformatics: Across the 670 or so repertoires, a later analysis counted roughly 77 million unique TCR beta chains, 9.5 million to 12 million of which were shared by at least two donors. A nearest-neighbor algorithm error-corrected the raw reads and collapsed the reads into unique sequences, merging closely related sequences to remove PCR and sequencing errors. To assign V, D and J gene segments, CDR3 sequences were aligned to IMGT reference sequences. For a sequence to be retained, at least a six-nucleotide match to both a V gene segment and a J gene segment was required. Rearrangements were called productive when the CDR3 lacked stop codons and stayed in frame with V and J; all others were non-productive. Following IMGT convention, CDR3 was defined as the stretch from the second conserved V-encoded cysteine up to the conserved J-encoded phenylalanine. The earlier analysis of about 570 of the donors excluded any sequence lacking an unambiguous match to a single V gene segment. An earlier analysis of 587 of the donors called V segments functional above 56.7% productive rearrangements and segregating when the between-donor standard deviation exceeded 5%. A statistical classification framework was developed to diagnose cytomegalovirus status using the catalog of TCR beta chain sequences. A later analysis assigned V and J genes by comparing TCR nucleotide sequences with IMGT/GENE-DB human TR gene sequences. In a later analysis, CDR3 sequences and most-parsimonious VDJ recombination scenarios were assigned using the TCRdist pipeline. A later analysis defined each TCR beta chain by its CDR3 amino acid sequence plus V-gene family, and excluded reads lacking a unique V-gene family. To address suspected cross-contamination and a sequencing artifact, a later analysis removed 450 to 700 highly shared, low-generation-probability nucleotide sequences. A later analysis calculated a clonal expansion index for each public chain from normalized within-repertoire ranks of inferred template counts. Generation probabilities in a later analysis came from a VDJ recombination model fitted to out-of-frame rearrangements, and those results were checked against IGoR. Hypergeometric tests were used in a later analysis to score TCR-TCR, TCR-HLA and TCR-CMV co-occurrence, with a repertoire-size bias correction applied to the TCR pairs. A later analysis estimated false discovery rates by permuting HLA or CMV assignments 20 times. A later analysis grouped co-occurring TCRs with DBSCAN, adding TCRdist sequence similarity when clustering within HLA-allele-positive subsets. For co-occurrence clustering, repertoires with fewer than 30,000 or more than 120,000 public chains were excluded, along with five or six repertoires with anomalous nucleotide sharing. TCRdb limited this immuneACCESS table to in-frame rearrangements with V and J called. A share of clones is missing; checked studies link under half to unresolved V genes, and the rest is unexplained. That table furnishes V, J and clone size, whereas the DNA furnished D and trimming. The sample records about 190,000 clones, more than 65% of which are singletons. The top ten clones comprise 3% to 4% of the sample.

The CDR3, from cysteine to phenylalanine, totals 15 residues. Just the 45-base CDR3 DNA is kept, in frame starting at base 1. V loses 1 base, J loses 6 bases, and the germline ends lie 15 bases apart. From the germline V gene, CDR1 is LGHNA and CDR2 is YNFKEQ. Findings and caveats that apply to the study as a whole: Most CMV-associated TCR beta chains appeared to be HLA-restricted in a later analysis, and the HLA associations seemed to be driven largely by CMV exposure. The only immune exposure information available for the cohort was CMV serostatus. Broadly in line with IMGT annotations, most TCR beta V segments showed up in productive rearrangements about 87% or about 30% of the time in an earlier analysis of 587 of the donors. Presence/absence analyses assumed roughly uniform sequencing depth across donors, an assumption that may not hold. A cluster of highly shared sequence variants was judged likely to be a technical artifact of the sequencing pipeline. The study listed 150 to 200 TCR beta chains as associated with cytomegalovirus. It was suggested by the authors that the approach could potentially be generalized to other disease states and immunological phenotypes. Most TCR sequences were seen in very few donors, while some public TCRs were found in many individuals. The cohort was sequenced for TCR beta chains only, and without alpha or paired-chain data the features that could be detected were limited. In a later analysis, HLA-associated TCR beta chains showed more clonal expansion and lower generation probabilities than non-associated chains that were equally common. In vitro tests confirmed that a few of the cytomegalovirus-associated TCR beta chains recognize cytomegalovirus antigens. The classifier was reported to diagnose cytomegalovirus status with high specificity and sensitivity in both the original and validation cohorts. At a false discovery rate of 0.05, a later analysis linked 16,951 TCR beta sequences to specific HLA alleles. Because the 87-base-pair reads could not distinguish some IMGT-functional V segments, including TRBV6-2 and TRBV6-3, those segments were excluded. Assigning TCR associations to individual alleles was difficult when HLA alleles, especially DR and DQ, strongly co-occurred. Linkage disequilibrium might explain the correlated functional status among segregating V segments, but an unknown experimental factor could not be excluded. A further reported finding was that TCR beta sequences accurately predicted the HLA-A and HLA-B alleles for most subjects in the first cohort. Roughly 15 rarely observed V segments, including chromosome 9 orphons, were excluded from the earlier analysis of some 590 of the donors because counts were too low. According to a later analysis, TCR association rates differed among HLA loci, with DRB1 alleles showing the most associated TCRs and HLA-C alleles showing the fewest. Several of the top co-occurrence clusters appeared to be linked to parvovirus B19, influenza, CMV and Epstein-Barr virus, according to a later analysis. Because HLA typing was missing for some donors at each locus, association tests included only the typed subset. An association between a missense DCLRE1C variant and V-gene and J-gene trimming of TCR beta chains was found in a later genetic analysis and replicated in an independent cohort. Compared with the approximately 710-donor mean, donors in an Asian-associated ancestry cluster had fewer N-insertions in productive TCRs, according to a later genetic analysis.

Comment on this clone: Its antigen specificity is not known. No base quality values were provided; no much bigger clone lies one nucleotide off.

In total, 630 or so healthy bone marrow donors made up the cohort. At the time of sampling, every cohort member was nominally healthy, though immune exposures that went unrecorded were likely present. The donor tested CMV seropositive, placing the donor among the roughly 300 seropositive members of the cohort. A peripheral blood sample was provided by each donor, and peripheral blood mononuclear cells were used for TCR beta sequencing. The Qiagen DNeasy Blood Extraction Kit was used to extract genomic DNA from the blood cell samples. The source is a woman younger than 45 in good health and CMV-seropositive. This sequence uses TRBV4-2 and TRBJ1-2; D gene: possibly TRBD1, on 5 matching bases. The sequenced sample consisted of PBMCs. In nucleotide form, the sequence is TGTGCCAGCAGCCAAGTAGGCAGTCTAGGGGATGGCTACACCTTC. Its protein is CASSQVGSLGDGYTF.